This T cell receptor beta chain originates from a study of T cell responses to AZD1222 COVID-19 vaccine (dated by TCRdb to about 2021). Turning to the overall study: A total of 240 or so trial participants underwent TCR sequencing, of whom roughly 210 had received two doses of AZD1222 and some 26 had received two doses of the MenACWY control vaccine. Trial participants were enrolled into age subgroups of 18-55, 56-69 and 70-plus years, which contained roughly 140, 27 and 60 TCR-sequenced participants, respectively. Summary of the overall study and its limitations: The 56-69-year group was small, and its depth increase did not reach significance, likely because of low power. Only six or seven AZD1222 recipients were SARS-CoV-2 seropositive at baseline, limiting conclusions about previously exposed vaccinees. Participants were mostly white British, with more females than males. The authors suggested clonal diversity may have been underestimated. Because no day 14 peak-response samples were available, repertoires were characterized only after the peak T cell response. A significant rise in spike-specific TCR breadth and depth was observed after two AZD1222 doses relative to day 0 and relative to MenACWY recipients. Reportedly, close to half of the unique spike-specific TCRs recognized epitopes lying outside the regions that are mutated in the B.1.351 and B.1.1.7 variants. The whole spike protein was spanned by vaccine-associated CD4 TCRs, and dominant responses were seen in regions 160-218 and 743-854.

Regarding this clone: Its antigen specificity is not known. No base quality information exists; no much larger clone differs at one position.

CDR1 and CDR2 are drawn from the germline V gene: SGHRS, YFSETQ. Trimming removed 3 bases from V and 5 bases from J, leaving 16 bases between the germline ends. CDR3 length: 15 amino acids, cysteine to phenylalanine. The CDR3 DNA has 45 bases and is translated from base 1. Interpreted using the paper, the time point label stands for: baseline before first vaccination. The intended sense of this specimen's treatment or condition label: meningococcal conjugate vaccine given as trial control. Vaccinee samples were obtained from the UK trials COV001 and COV002, which included a single-blind randomized controlled phase 2/3 trial of AZD1222 (ChAdOx1 nCoV-19) in healthy adults. For TCRbeta chain sequencing, PBMC samples from trial participants were taken at day 0 and at day 28 after the second dose. The CDR3 regions of human TCRbeta chains were analyzed by immunosequencing. The source study handled its data this way. Repertoire TCRs were checked for matches against a reference library of SARS-CoV-2-specific TCRs that had been generated using the MIRA antigen-specificity platform. Breadth was defined as the fraction of unique TCRs that were SARS-CoV-2-associated, and depth was defined as the fraction of total T cells that were SARS-CoV-2-associated. Using the MIRA data, each spike-specific TCR was assigned both to the spike region to which the TCR was reactive and to a CD4 or CD8 class. Log10-transformed breadth and depth values were compared by one-way ANOVA with Sidak's multiple comparisons tests. Imported from immuneACCESS, the table was reduced by TCRdb to in-frame sequences with V and J called. These copies leave out some clones; in studies compared against another copy, an unresolved V gene accounts for under half, and the cause of the remainder is not known. For V, J and clone size, that table is used; D and trimming come from the DNA. Present in this sample are 50,000 to 70,000 clones, 75% to 90% of which were seen just once. The leading ten clones occupy approximately 20% of the sample.

The rearranged chain carries TRBV5-1 and TRBJ2-3, with the D segment possibly TRBD1 or TRBD2, each aligning over 5 bases. The receptor was isolated from an adult in good health. The sample in question was peripheral blood, obtained on day 0 of MenACWY control vaccination. The CDR3 here reads CASSSNGGPIDTQYF. The DNA is TGCGCCAGCAGCTCAAATGGGGGACCTATAGATACGCAGTATTTT.